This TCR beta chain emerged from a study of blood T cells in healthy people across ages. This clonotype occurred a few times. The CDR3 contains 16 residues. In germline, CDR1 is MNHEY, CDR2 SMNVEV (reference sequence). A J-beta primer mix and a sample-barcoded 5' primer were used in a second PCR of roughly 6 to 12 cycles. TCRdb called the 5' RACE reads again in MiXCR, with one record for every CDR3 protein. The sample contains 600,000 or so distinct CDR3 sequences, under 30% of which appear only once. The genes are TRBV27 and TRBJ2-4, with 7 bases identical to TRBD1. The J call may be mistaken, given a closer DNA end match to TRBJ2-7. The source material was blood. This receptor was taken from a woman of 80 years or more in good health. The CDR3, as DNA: TGTGCCAGCAGTCCCCTGACGAGAGGGGGCAAATACGAGCAGTACTTC. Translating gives CASSPLTRGGKYEQYF.